This T cell receptor (beta chain) was obtained from a study of cytomegalovirus exposure and HLA in healthy donors (dated by TCRdb to 2016 to 2017). In the study overall: According to an earlier analysis of 587 of the donors, roughly 180 million T cells yielded 100 million or so unique TCR beta sequences and 276 Gb of sequence data. In an earlier analysis of a few hundred of the donors, high-throughput TCR beta sequencing was used to judge whether each TCR beta V gene segment behaved as functional or pseudogenic. Class I and class II HLA loci were covered by the typing at four-digit resolution. An early release that covered fewer than 750 HLA-typed donors contained about 300 gigabases of sequencing data and 85 million to 100 million unique TCR sequences. The T cell repertoires of 666 subjects were profiled by immunosequencing and related to cytomegalovirus serostatus. Typing coverage varied by locus: roughly 629-640 donors for A, B, C, DRB1 and DQB1; roughly 520 for DQA1; about 590 for DPA1; around 490 for DPB1. Of the roughly 410 genotyped donors, 81% were placed in the genetic ancestry cluster associated with self-reported Caucasian donors. To predict cytomegalovirus infection status, the study combined high-throughput TCR immunosequencing, statistical association of individual TCRs with disease status, and machine learning. In a later analysis, previously published TCR beta repertoires from hundreds of donors were re-analyzed and high-resolution HLA genotyping was added so that TCR occurrence patterns could be studied. A later genetic analysis took genome-wide SNP genotypes for about 65% of the 666 donors and used that subset as a discovery cohort. A separate validation cohort of about 110 different subjects was used in addition to the 666-subject first cohort. Roughly five DR-DQ haplotypes were handled as single units for association and clustering because linkage in the cohort was strong. All discovery cohort repertoires had been generated on a single sequencing platform. Rather than drawing on any new phenotypic data, the later analysis identified candidate immune exposures from TCR beta sequences and the way those sequences occurred across donors. Across around 400 genotyped donors of the cohort, an average of approximately 200,000 unique TCR beta nucleotide sequences per donor were sequenced, and 15% to 20% of those sequences were non-productive. The aim of the study was to test whether cataloging public T cell receptors could identify signatures of past pathogen exposure. Donor age, sex, ethnicity and CMV serostatus were collected together with the repertoire data. What the study reported, not specific to this receptor: In an earlier analysis of 587 of the donors, most TCR beta V segments appeared in productive rearrangements about 90% or about 30% of the time, broadly matching IMGT annotations. The study listed around 160 TCR beta chains as associated with cytomegalovirus. According to the authors, the approach could potentially be generalized to other disease states and immunological phenotypes. In this cohort, only TCR beta chains were sequenced, and detectable features were limited by the absence of alpha or paired-chain data. Linkage disequilibrium might explain the correlated functional status among segregating V segments, but an unknown experimental factor could not be excluded. A further reported finding was that TCR beta sequences accurately predicted the HLA-A and HLA-B alleles for most subjects in the first cohort. At a false discovery rate of 0.05, a later analysis linked about 16,000 TCR beta sequences to specific HLA alleles. For the cohort, immune exposure information was limited to CMV serostatus. Across donors, most TCR sequences were observed very rarely, whereas some public TCRs were present in many individuals. Because the 87-base-pair reads could not distinguish some IMGT-functional V segments, including TRBV6-2 and TRBV6-3, those segments were excluded. In a later genetic analysis, a missense DCLRE1C variant was associated with V-gene and J-gene trimming of TCR beta chains, and the association was replicated in an independent cohort. Because counts were too low, more than 15 rarely observed V segments, including chromosome 9 orphons, were left out of the earlier analysis of a few hundred of the donors. Strong co-occurrence of HLA alleles, especially DR and DQ, made assigning TCR associations to individual alleles difficult. Because HLA typing was unavailable for some donors at each locus, only the typed subset was used in association tests. Compared with the roughly 600-donor mean, donors in an Asian-associated ancestry cluster had fewer N-insertions in productive TCRs, according to a later genetic analysis. Most CMV-associated TCR beta chains appeared to be HLA-restricted in a later analysis, and the HLA associations seemed to be driven largely by CMV exposure. In a later analysis, TCR association rates were found to vary across HLA loci, with the most associated TCRs seen for DRB1 alleles and the fewest for HLA-C alleles. In a later analysis, HLA-associated TCR beta chains were found to be more clonally expanded and to have lower generation probabilities than equally common non-associated chains. A cluster of highly shared sequence variants was judged likely to represent a technical artifact of the sequencing pipeline. Roughly uniform sequencing depth across donors was assumed in presence/absence analyses, although this assumption may not hold. In vitro tests confirmed that a few of the cytomegalovirus-associated TCR beta chains recognize cytomegalovirus antigens. The classifier was reported to diagnose cytomegalovirus status with high specificity and sensitivity in both the original and validation cohorts. A later analysis reported that several top co-occurrence clusters appeared linked to parvovirus B19, influenza, CMV and Epstein-Barr virus.

The CDR1 and CDR2 encoded by the germline V gene (reference sequence) are LNHDA and SQIVND. From the cysteine up to the phenylalanine, the CDR3 has a length of 14 residues. Of all the DNA, just the CDR3 is kept, 42 bases in frame from base 1. The junction carries 14 bases between V and J, which are trimmed by 4 bases and 5 bases respectively. In total, approximately 690 healthy bone marrow donors made up the cohort. At the time of sampling, all cohort members were nominally healthy, though unrecorded immune exposures were likely present. The donor tested CMV seronegative and was one of the 352 seronegative cohort members. Each donor provided a peripheral blood sample, and peripheral blood mononuclear cells were used for TCR beta sequencing. Genomic DNA was extracted from the blood cell samples with the Qiagen DNeasy Blood Extraction Kit. As concerns this clone: Its antigen remains unidentified. Qualities for individual bases were not recorded, and no much larger clone is one base off.

Libraries were constructed by the immunoSEQ multiplex PCR assay. For the multiplex PCR, a mixture combining 60 forward primers for TCR Vbeta segments and 13 reverse primers for TCR Jbeta segments was used. Amplification of the CDR3 region of rearranged TCR beta genes was performed with a multiplex PCR assay on genomic DNA. On the Illumina HiSeq System, the amplified TCR beta libraries were sequenced as 87-base-pair reads. The authors' pipeline ran thus. Across the 600 to 700 repertoires, a later analysis counted tens of millions of unique TCR beta chains, around 10 million of which were shared by at least two donors. To remove PCR and sequencing errors, raw reads were error-corrected and collapsed into unique sequences using a nearest-neighbor algorithm that merged closely related sequences. Alignment of CDR3 sequences to IMGT reference sequences was used to assign V, D and J gene segments. Each retained sequence needed at least a six-nucleotide match to both a V gene segment and a J gene segment. A rearrangement was called productive if the CDR3 had no stop codons and remained in frame with V and J, and every other rearrangement was called non-productive. Following IMGT convention, CDR3 was defined as the stretch from the second conserved V-encoded cysteine up to the conserved J-encoded phenylalanine. Sequences without an unambiguous match to a single V gene segment were excluded from the earlier analysis of about 630 of the donors. In an earlier analysis of a few hundred of the donors, V segments were called functional above 56.7% productive rearrangements and were called segregating when the between-donor standard deviation exceeded 5%. A statistical classification framework was built for diagnosing cytomegalovirus status from the catalog of TCR beta chain sequences. V and J gene assignment, in a later analysis, came from comparing TCR nucleotide sequences with IMGT/GENE-DB human TR gene sequences. The TCRdist pipeline was used in a later analysis to assign CDR3 sequences and most-parsimonious VDJ recombination scenarios. In a later analysis, each TCR beta chain was defined by its CDR3 amino acid sequence together with its V-gene family, and reads lacking a unique V-gene family were excluded. A later analysis removed 450 to 600 highly shared, low-generation-probability nucleotide sequences to deal with suspected cross-contamination and a sequencing artifact. A later analysis calculated a clonal expansion index for each public chain from normalized within-repertoire ranks of inferred template counts. A later analysis computed generation probabilities with a VDJ recombination model fitted to out-of-frame rearrangements, and checked the results against IGoR. A later analysis scored TCR-TCR, TCR-HLA and TCR-CMV co-occurrence with hypergeometric tests, applying a repertoire-size bias correction to TCR pairs. False discovery rates were estimated in a later analysis by permuting HLA or CMV assignments 20 times. In a later analysis, co-occurring TCRs were grouped using DBSCAN, and TCRdist sequence similarity was added for clustering within HLA-allele-positive subsets. Repertoires with fewer than 30,000 or more than 120,000 public chains were left out of co-occurrence clustering, as were five repertoires with anomalous nucleotide sharing. Imported from immuneACCESS, the table was reduced by TCRdb to in-frame sequences with V and J called. These copies leave out some clones; in studies compared against another copy, an unresolved V gene accounts for under half, and the cause of the remainder is not known. D and trimming come from the DNA, and the V and J calls and clone size come from that table. In this sample the table shows under 150,000 clones, 50% to 75% of which occur a single time. The top ten clones comprise less than 3% of the sample.

Recombination joined TRBV19 with TRBJ1-1; D gene: possibly TRBD1, on 6 matching bases. The specimen was PBMCs. This clonotype originated in a woman in her thirties or forties in good health and CMV-seronegative. The nucleotide sequence reads as follows: TGTGCCAGTAGTAGCCGGGGGGCTTATACTGAAGCTTTCTTT. Its protein is CASSSRGAYTEAFF.